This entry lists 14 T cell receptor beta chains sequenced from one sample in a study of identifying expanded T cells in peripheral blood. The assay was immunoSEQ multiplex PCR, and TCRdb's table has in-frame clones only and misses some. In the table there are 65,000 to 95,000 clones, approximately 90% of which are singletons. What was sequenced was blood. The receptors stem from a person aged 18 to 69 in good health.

The CDR3 nucleotides are TGTGCCAGCAGCCGTTTCGCAGGGGGCACGGTGAACACTGAAGCTTTCTTT. As protein: CASSRFAGGTVNTEAFF. The rearrangement links TRBV14 to TRBJ1-1; TRBD1 matches 8 bases. CDR3 length: 17 residues. J gave up 0 bases and V 4 bases, and 10 bases lay outside the gene matches. Germline V gene data show CDR1 as SGHDN and CDR2 as FVKESK.

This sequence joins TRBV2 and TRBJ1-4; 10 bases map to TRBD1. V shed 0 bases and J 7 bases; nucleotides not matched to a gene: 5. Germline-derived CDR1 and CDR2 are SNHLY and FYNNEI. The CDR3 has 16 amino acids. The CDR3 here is CASSEARDRGGEKLFF. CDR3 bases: TGTGCCAGCAGTGAAGCAAGGGACAGGGGCGGTGAAAAACTGTTTTTT.

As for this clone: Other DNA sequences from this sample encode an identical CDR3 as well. This chain's CDR3 is CAWSVGGGNTIYF. CDR3 nucleotide sequence: TGTGCCTGGAGTGTAGGAGGAGGAAACACCATATATTTT. The rearrangement joins TRBV30 to TRBJ1-3; D not certain. Per the germline V gene, CDR1 is GTSNPN and CDR2 is SVGIG (reference sequence). The germline V and J ends were trimmed by 0 bases and 4 bases, with 7 bases remaining between them. This CDR3 is 13 amino acids long.

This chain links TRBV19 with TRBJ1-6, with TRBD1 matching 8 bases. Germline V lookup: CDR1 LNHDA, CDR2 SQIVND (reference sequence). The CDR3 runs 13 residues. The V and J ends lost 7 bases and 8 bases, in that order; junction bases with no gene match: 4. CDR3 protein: CASKGTGDSPLHF. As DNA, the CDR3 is TGTGCCAGTAAGGGGACAGGCGATTCACCCCTCCACTTT.

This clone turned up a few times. Here the CDR3 reads CASSLGGNSNQPQHF. The CDR3 bases are TGTGCCAGCAGCTTAGGAGGGAATAGCAATCAGCCCCAGCATTTT. The chain has TRBV7-9 and TRBJ1-5, with unresolved D. The CDR3 totals 15 residues. Germline CDR1 and CDR2: SEHNR and FQNEAQ (reference sequence). V was clipped by 1 base and J by 0 bases, with 7 bases between them.

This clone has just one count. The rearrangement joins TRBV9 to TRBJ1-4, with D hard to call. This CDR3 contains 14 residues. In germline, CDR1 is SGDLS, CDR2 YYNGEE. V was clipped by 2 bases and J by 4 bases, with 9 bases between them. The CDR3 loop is CASSVGPSNEKLFF. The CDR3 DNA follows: TGTGCCAGCAGCGTCGGACCGAGTAATGAAAAACTGTTTTTT.

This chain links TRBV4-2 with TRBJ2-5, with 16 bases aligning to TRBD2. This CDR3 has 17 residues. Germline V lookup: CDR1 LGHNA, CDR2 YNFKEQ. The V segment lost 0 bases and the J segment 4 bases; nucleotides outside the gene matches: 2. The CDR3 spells CASSQDGTSGRGETQYF. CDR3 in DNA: TGTGCCAGCAGCCAAGATGGGACTAGCGGGAGGGGAGAGACCCAGTACTTC.

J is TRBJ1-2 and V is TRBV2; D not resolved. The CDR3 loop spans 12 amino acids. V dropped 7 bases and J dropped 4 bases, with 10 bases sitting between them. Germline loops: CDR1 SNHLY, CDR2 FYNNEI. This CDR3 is CASTTSRYGYTF. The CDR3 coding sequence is TGTGCCAGCACCACCTCTCGCTATGGCTACACCTTC.

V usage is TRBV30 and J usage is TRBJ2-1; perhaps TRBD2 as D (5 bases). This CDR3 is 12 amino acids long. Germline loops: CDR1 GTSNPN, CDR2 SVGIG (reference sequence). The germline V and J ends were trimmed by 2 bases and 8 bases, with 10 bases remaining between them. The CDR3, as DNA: TGTGCCTGGAGTCCGGGGTTGCATGAGCAGTTCTTC. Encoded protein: CAWSPGLHEQFF.

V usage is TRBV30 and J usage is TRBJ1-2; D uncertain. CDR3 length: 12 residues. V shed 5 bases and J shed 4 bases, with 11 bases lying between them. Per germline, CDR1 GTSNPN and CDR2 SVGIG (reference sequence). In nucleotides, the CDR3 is TGTGCCTGGCGCAGTAGTCCCTATGGCTACACCTTC. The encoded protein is CAWRSSPYGYTF.

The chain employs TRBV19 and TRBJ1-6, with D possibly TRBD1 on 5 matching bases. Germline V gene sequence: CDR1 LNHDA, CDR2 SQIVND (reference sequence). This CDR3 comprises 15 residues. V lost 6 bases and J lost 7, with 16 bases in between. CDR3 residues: CASRIYPSGNSPLHF. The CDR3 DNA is TGTGCCAGTAGAATTTACCCCTCAGGGAATTCACCCCTCCACTTT.

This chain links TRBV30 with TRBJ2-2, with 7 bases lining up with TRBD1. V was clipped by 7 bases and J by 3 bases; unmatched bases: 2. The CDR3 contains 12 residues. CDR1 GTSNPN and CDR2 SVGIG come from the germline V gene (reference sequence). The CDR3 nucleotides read TGTGCCTTGGGACAGTACACCGGGGAGCTGTTTTTT. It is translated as CALGQYTGELFF.

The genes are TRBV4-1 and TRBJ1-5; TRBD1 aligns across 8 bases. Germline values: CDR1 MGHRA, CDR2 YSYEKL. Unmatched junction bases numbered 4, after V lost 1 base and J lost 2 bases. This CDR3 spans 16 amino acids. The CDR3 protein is CASSQGTGGRNQPQHF. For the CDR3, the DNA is TGCGCCAGCAGCCAAGGCACAGGGGGTCGCAATCAGCCCCAGCATTTT.

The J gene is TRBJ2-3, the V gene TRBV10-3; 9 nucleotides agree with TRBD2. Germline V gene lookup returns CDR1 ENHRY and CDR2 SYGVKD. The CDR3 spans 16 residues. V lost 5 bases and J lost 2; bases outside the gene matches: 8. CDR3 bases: TGTGCCATCAGTCCCAGTAGCGGGAGTCCCACAGATACGCAGTATTTT. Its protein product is CAISPSSGSPTDTQYF.